Listed below are T cell receptor beta chains from one sample, sequenced in a study of cytomegalovirus exposure and HLA in healthy donors. Measured with immunoSEQ multiplex PCR; TCRdb has only the in-frame clones, and not every one. The data hold 95,000 to 150,000 clones, with 70% to 85% observed a single time. Material: PBMCs. These receptors all stem from a human donor in good health. CDR3s include the opening cysteine and the closing phenylalanine or tryptophan. Each record gives: CDR3 length, clone size, V gene, J gene, D gene, CDR3 protein, CDR3 DNA. A D gene is named only where the DNA matches it firmly. Where a row states a size, it is once, few, many or the class of an expanded clone; other rows omit it.

15	-	TRBV13	TRBJ2-7	TRBD1	CASSLGQVSSYEQYF	TGTGCCAGCAGCTTGGGACAGGTGAGCTCCTACGAGCAGTACTTC
15	-	TRBV7-6	TRBJ1-1	-	CASSLAGPGSTEAFF	TGTGCCAGCAGCTTAGCGGGTCCGGGGTCCACTGAAGCTTTCTTT
14	-	TRBV19	TRBJ1-3	-	CASSIAVSGNTIYF	TGTGCCAGTAGTATCGCGGTCTCTGGAAACACCATATATTTT
16	-	TRBV11-2	TRBJ2-1	-	CASSLSLGPERSEQFF	TGTGCCAGCAGCTTAAGCCTGGGTCCCGAAAGGAGTGAGCAGTTCTTC
16	-	TRBV7-9	TRBJ1-2	-	CASSLQGTVNHYGYTF	TGTGCCAGCAGCTTACAGGGGACGGTTAATCACTATGGCTACACCTTC
17	-	TRBV10-2	TRBJ2-3	TRBD2	CASSEPPTSAPRDTQYF	TGCGCCAGCAGTGAGCCCCCGACTAGCGCACCCAGAGATACGCAGTATTTT
16	-	TRBV13	TRBJ2-7	-	CASSLSQGGALYEQYF	TGTGCCAGCAGCTTATCCCAGGGCGGTGCATTATACGAGCAGTACTTC
13	-	TRBV5-4	TRBJ1-1	-	CASSWGQNTEAFF	TGTGCCAGCAGCTGGGGACAGAACACTGAAGCTTTCTTT
17	-	TRBV4-2	TRBJ2-1	-	CASSQDLQGGLLNEQFF	TGTGCCAGCAGCCAAGATCTTCAGGGGGGACTTTTAAATGAGCAGTTCTTC
12	-	TRBV28	TRBJ2-4	-	CASSFGRGWEYF	TGTGCCAGCAGTTTTGGCAGGGGATGGGAGTACTTC
17	-	TRBV12-5	TRBJ2-5	TRBD2	CASGPGLAGVTQETQYF	TGTGCTAGTGGTCCGGGACTAGCGGGAGTGACCCAAGAGACCCAGTACTTC
14	-	TRBV7-2	TRBJ2-7	TRBD2	CASTLAGGSYEQYF	TGTGCCAGCACTCTCGCGGGAGGGTCCTACGAGCAGTACTTC
14	few	TRBV7-8	TRBJ2-2	TRBD1	CASSGQGLTGELFF	TGTGCCAGCAGCGGACAGGGTCTGACCGGGGAGCTGTTTTTT
18	once	TRBV6-1	TRBJ2-3	-	CASSDIQGLPTATDTQYF	TGTGCCAGCAGTGACATCCAGGGACTCCCCACCGCCACAGATACGCAGTATTTT
15	-	TRBV6-5	TRBJ2-1	-	CASSYGREAYNEQFF	TGTGCCAGCAGTTACGGGCGGGAAGCCTACAATGAGCAGTTCTTC
15	-	TRBV5-4	TRBJ2-1	-	CASRQDPGSGDEQFF	TGTGCCAGCAGACAAGACCCCGGGAGTGGCGATGAGCAGTTCTTC
19	-	TRBV15	TRBJ2-7	-	CATSREMMMVEGVKDEQYF	TGTGCCACCAGCAGAGAGATGATGATGGTGGAGGGAGTAAAGGACGAGCAGTACTTC
15	-	TRBV6-1	TRBJ1-5	-	CASVGAAYSNQPQHF	TGTGCCAGCGTGGGAGCCGCCTATAGCAATCAGCCCCAGCATTTT
14	once	TRBV9	TRBJ2-3	TRBD1	CASSRDRSTDTQYF	TGTGCCAGCAGCCGGGACAGATCCACAGATACGCAGTATTTT
16	few	TRBV19	TRBJ2-5	TRBD2	CASSIHSGRSQETQYF	TGTGCCAGTAGTATTCATAGCGGGAGGAGCCAAGAGACCCAGTACTTC
13	once	TRBV21-1	TRBJ1-1	-	CATGDRANTEAFF	TGTGCCACTGGGGACAGGGCGAACACTGAAGCTTTCTTT
14	-	TRBV15	TRBJ1-2	-	CATSREKGGYGYTF	TGTGCCACCAGCAGAGAGAAAGGGGGCTATGGCTACACCTTC
19	-	TRBV19	TRBJ1-3	-	CASSIARTPHRTRGNTIYF	TGTGCCAGTAGTATAGCTAGGACACCACACCGGACGCGGGGAAACACCATATATTTT
14	-	TRBV25-1	TRBJ2-2	TRBD1	CASSEDRATGELFF	TGTGCCAGCAGTGAGGACAGGGCGACCGGGGAGCTGTTTTTT
13	-	TRBV18	TRBJ1-2	TRBD1	CASSPTGGYGYTF	TGTGCCAGCTCACCGACAGGGGGCTATGGCTACACCTTC
14	-	TRBV19	TRBJ1-4	-	CASRTQGAGEKLFF	TGTGCCAGTAGGACACAGGGCGCGGGTGAAAAACTGTTTTTT
15	-	TRBV11-2	TRBJ2-7	-	CASSLGRGMGYEQYF	TGTGCCAGCAGCTTAGGTCGGGGGATGGGGTACGAGCAGTACTTC
15	-	TRBV29-1	TRBJ1-2	TRBD1	CSVYRGGRVGDGYTF	TGCAGCGTTTACAGGGGCGGGAGGGTGGGGGATGGCTACACCTTC
13	-	TRBV11-2	TRBJ2-7	-	CASSLALRGEQYF	TGTGCCAGCAGCCTTGCCCTCCGGGGAGAGCAGTACTTC
16	-	TRBV28	TRBJ2-2	-	CASTPMGAGNTGELFF	TGTGCCAGCACTCCCATGGGAGCGGGTAACACCGGGGAGCTGTTTTTT
17	-	TRBV7-3	TRBJ1-1	TRBD1	CASSPRVGRGMNTEAFF	TGTGCCAGCAGCCCCCGTGTCGGCAGGGGGATGAACACTGAAGCTTTCTTT
13	-	TRBV6-6	TRBJ2-7	TRBD1	CASSQGDSYEQYF	TGTGCCAGCAGCCAGGGGGATTCCTACGAGCAGTACTTC
15	-	TRBV27	TRBJ2-7	TRBD2	CASSLRLAGIYEQYF	TGTGCCAGCAGTTTACGACTAGCGGGTATCTACGAGCAGTACTTC
16	few	TRBV5-4	TRBJ2-7	-	CASSSLDGTSSYEQYF	TGTGCCAGCAGCTCCTTGGACGGGACAAGCTCCTACGAGCAGTACTTC
17	-	TRBV10-3	TRBJ2-4	TRBD1	CAISGRGQGDGKNIQYF	TGTGCCATCAGTGGACGGGGACAGGGGGATGGCAAAAACATTCAGTACTTC
17	-	TRBV7-2	TRBJ2-1	TRBD1	CASSFVGTGELYNEQFF	TGTGCCAGCAGCTTTGTAGGGACAGGCGAACTCTACAATGAGCAGTTCTTC
14	-	TRBV7-6	TRBJ2-2	-	CASSLDRAPGELFF	TGTGCCAGCAGCTTAGACAGGGCTCCCGGGGAGCTGTTTTTT
15	-	TRBV2	TRBJ2-3	TRBD2	CASSEKGLGAGTQYF	TGTGCCAGCAGTGAAAAGGGACTAGGCGCGGGTACGCAGTATTTT
16	-	TRBV5-4	TRBJ2-7	-	CASSSLDGTSSYEQYF	TGTGCCAGCAGCTCCTTAGACGGGACAAGCTCCTACGAGCAGTACTTC
14	few	TRBV28	TRBJ1-1	TRBD1	CASSLFQGATEAFF	TGTGCCAGCAGTTTATTTCAGGGGGCAACTGAAGCTTTCTTT
15	-	TRBV9	TRBJ2-1	TRBD1	CASSVGDRYYNEQFF	TGTGCCAGCAGCGTAGGGGACAGGTACTACAATGAGCAGTTCTTC
15	medium-sized	TRBV6-4	TRBJ2-1	TRBD2	CASSEGAGGHDEQFF	TGTGCCAGCAGTGAAGGAGCGGGAGGGCACGATGAGCAGTTCTTC
12	-	TRBV5-6	TRBJ1-2	-	CASSLTESGYTF	TGTGCCAGCAGCTTGACAGAGAGCGGCTACACCTTC
12	few	TRBV7-2	TRBJ2-3	-	CASSLLRDTQYF	TGTGCCAGCAGCTTACTTCGAGATACGCAGTATTTT
15	-	TRBV9	TRBJ1-1	-	CASSVEPGLNTEAFF	TGTGCCAGCAGCGTAGAGCCAGGTTTGAACACTGAAGCTTTCTTT
15	-	TRBV11-2	TRBJ1-4	TRBD1	CASSSPGGISEKLFF	TGTGCCAGCAGCTCGCCAGGGGGCATAAGTGAAAAACTGTTTTTT
15	-	TRBV6-6	TRBJ2-7	-	CASSYSIGQPYEQYF	TGTGCCAGCAGTTACTCGATCGGACAGCCCTACGAGCAGTACTTC
15	-	TRBV19	TRBJ1-5	-	CASSIDRGGGQPQHF	TGTGCCAGTAGTATAGATCGCGGGGGAGGACAGCCCCAGCATTTT
18	few	TRBV9	TRBJ2-7	TRBD2	CASSEGLSGAHVGAEQYF	TGTGCCAGCAGCGAGGGGTTGAGCGGGGCCCACGTGGGTGCCGAGCAGTACTTC
11	-	TRBV20-1	TRBJ1-1	-	CSARDLPKAFF	TGCAGTGCTAGAGATCTCCCTAAAGCTTTCTTT
15	-	TRBV28	TRBJ2-6	-	CASSIDSSGANVLTF	TGTGCCAGCAGTATAGACTCCTCTGGGGCCAACGTCCTGACTTTC
13	-	TRBV6-5	TRBJ2-1	-	CASSYPPSNEQFF	TGTGCCAGCAGTTACCCCCCTTCCAATGAGCAGTTCTTC